This entry is about one TCR beta chain. Its antigen is unidentified. This specimen belongs to a study of shared clonotypes between healthy human individuals. General study findings and limits: Specimens sampled were limited to blood, with tissue repertoires likely differing. Estimated richness was generally greater in naive than memory subsets.

Original analysis: As immunoSEQ supplied junction-only sequences (without quality scores), filtering differed. TCRdb's table, derived via immunoSEQ multiplex PCR, lists solely in-frame clones and lacks some. The V and J calls and the clone size are those of that table, but D and trimming were determined from the DNA. The repertoire has more than 150,000 clones, about 68% of them found once; the top ten carry under 11%. This CDR3 has 16 amino acids. CDR1 and CDR2 from the germline V gene are SGHKS and YYEKEE (reference sequence). The V gene end was trimmed by 0 bases and the J gene end by 5 bases; junction bases not matched to a gene: 7.

The specimen was memory CD4+ T cells sorted from blood. The subset is: CD45RA-negative fraction. This sequence originates from a man under 40 in good health. V and J are TRBV5-5 and TRBJ2-3; 9 nucleotides match TRBD2. CDR3 region: CASSLGARTSVDTQYF. For the CDR3, the DNA is TGTGCCAGCAGCTTGGGGGCCCGGACTAGCGTAGATACGCAGTATTTT. Complete variable domain (other parts from reference TRBV5-5 and TRBJ2-3): DAGVTQSPTHLIKTRGQQVTLRCSPISGHKSVSWYQQVLGQGPQFIFQYYEKEERGRGNFPDRFSARQFPNYSSELNVNALLLGDSALYLCASSLGARTSVDTQYFGPGTRLTVL.